This T cell receptor beta chain was captured by sequencing in a study of shared clonotypes between healthy human individuals. For the study at large: Participating donors consisted of a couple of women and a few men aged 18 to 49.

The CDR3 has 14 amino acids. Germline CDR1 MNHEY, CDR2 SVGAGI. Trimming took 5 bases from V and 0 from J, leaving 10 bases between them. As concerns this clone: Antigen unknown.

In the original analysis: From ImmunoSEQ came sequences covering only the junction and carrying no quality scores, so filtering differed. Clones were read by immunoSEQ multiplex PCR, and TCRdb kept only the in-frame ones, dropping some. The V and J calls and clone size come from that table; D and trimming were worked out from the DNA. Among about 1.5 million clones listed, around 98% were seen once. Overall study results and limits: Owing to a small donor count, the genetic and exposure-history diversity represented was limited. Across a handful of donors, naive CD4 shared around 5.4%, naive CD8 more than 3%, memory CD4 more than 2%, memory CD8 approximately 0.4%.

This chain connects TRBV6-5 to TRBJ2-5, with D possibly called TRBD1 or TRBD2 (5 bases each). The sample taken for sequencing was naive CD4+ T cells sorted from blood. Subset denoted: CD45RA+ positively selected. The clonotype was recovered from a man under 40 in good health. The CDR3 protein is CASSRQGDQETQYF. The CDR3 DNA follows: TGTGCCAGCAGTCGCCAGGGAGACCAAGAGACCCAGTACTTC.